The clone carrying this TCR beta chain has more than one count but fewer than ten. Its cognate antigen is unknown. The record originates from a study of cytomegalovirus exposure and HLA in healthy donors. The overall study: The 500 to 750 first-cohort repertoires and the 95 to 150 validation repertoires shared the same platform, a later analysis reported.

The CDR3 contains 14 residues. Trimming cost V 2 bases and J 4 bases; bases outside gene matches: 2. Germline V gives CDR1 LGHNA, CDR2 YNFKEQ. Libraries were prepared by immunoSEQ multiplex PCR; TCRdb keeps only in-frame clonotypes and omits some of them. The sample consists of approximately 160,000 clones, roughly nine tenths of them appearing once. Notes on the study in general: According to a subsequent analysis, TCR clusters identified in the first cohort showed a tendency to co-occur across the roughly 110 validation repertoires. Reported performance of the classifier showed diagnosis of cytomegalovirus status with high specificity and sensitivity. The listing of roughly 160 TCR beta chains classed them as cytomegalovirus-associated.

The source of this sequence is a woman aged 18-29 years in good health and CMV-seropositive. The V gene is TRBV4-2, the J gene TRBJ2-5; 9 bases are a match to TRBD2. The sample was PBMCs. The CDR3 is CASSQILAGETQYF. Written as DNA, the CDR3 is TGTGCCAGCAGCCAAATACTAGCGGGAGAGACCCAGTACTTC.